A selection of T cell receptor beta chains follows, all from one sample in a study of cytomegalovirus exposure and HLA in healthy donors. TCRdb's table, derived via immunoSEQ multiplex PCR, lists solely in-frame clones and lacks some. The profile shows about 150,000 clones, roughly three quarters of them singletons. The sample consisted of PBMCs. These receptors were taken from a human donor in good health. CDR3s include the opening cysteine and the closing phenylalanine or tryptophan. D genes are given only for firm matches. Rows may omit the clone size; those that give it use once, few, many or a size class.

-,-,TRBV28,TRBJ1-2,TGTGCCAGCAGTTTATTGGGCCGGGGAGTTGAAGGCTATGGCTACACCTTC,CASSLLGRGVEGYGYTF
-,-,TRBV6-5,TRBJ2-7,TGTGCCAGCAGTTACTCGAGTGGCGAGCAGTACTTC,CASSYSSGEQYF
-,TRBD2,TRBV4-1,TRBJ2-3,TGCGCCAGCAGCCCCTCCTGGGGACTAGCGTCCCAGGAGACAGATACGCAGTATTTT,CASSPSWGLASQETDTQYF
-,-,TRBV18,TRBJ2-3,TGTGCCAGCTCACCATTCCCTCGATTAACCTCGGGGCAGTATTTT,CASSPFPRLTSGQYF
few,-,TRBV12-2,TRBJ2-7,TGTGCAAGTCGCCCCCTGGGGGGCTACGAGCAGTACTTC,CASRPLGGYEQYF
-,-,TRBV25-1,TRBJ2-7,TGTGCCAGCAGTGATCCCGGACAGAGAAGACACGAGCAGTACTTC,CASSDPGQRRHEQYF
-,-,TRBV6-1,TRBJ1-4,TGTGCCAGCATTAGTGGTTTCGTAACTAATGAAAAACTGTTTTTT,CASISGFVTNEKLFF
-,TRBD2,TRBV28,TRBJ2-6,TGTGCCAGCAGTTTCCTTAGACTAGCGGGCCTCTCTGGGGCCAACGTCCTGACTTTC,CASSFLRLAGLSGANVLTF
few,TRBD1,TRBV27,TRBJ1-4,TGTGCCAGCAGTCTGGGGACAGCCCATAATGAAAAACTGTTTTTT,CASSLGTAHNEKLFF
-,TRBD2,TRBV6-5,TRBJ2-7,TGTGCCAGCAGACCCCAGCGGGGAAGGGGCGAGCAGTACTTC,CASRPQRGRGEQYF
-,-,TRBV7-2,TRBJ1-3,TGTGCCAGCAGCCTCCTAAACACCATATATTTT,CASSLLNTIYF
-,TRBD2,TRBV4-2,TRBJ2-1,TGTGCCAGCAGCCGATTATTCCGGACTAGCGGTAACAATGAGCAGTTCTTC,CASSRLFRTSGNNEQFF
once,-,TRBV6-1,TRBJ2-3,TGTGCCAGCAGTGGGGACTCTTTTCGGTACGATACGCAGTATTTT,CASSGDSFRYDTQYF
once,TRBD1,TRBV19,TRBJ1-1,TGTGCCAGTATTGGACAGGGGGCCCCGAACACTGAAGCTTTCTTT,CASIGQGAPNTEAFF
-,-,TRBV5-6,TRBJ2-7,TGTGCCAGCAGCTTGGTACAGAGCGAGCAGTACTTC,CASSLVQSEQYF
few,-,TRBV5-1,TRBJ1-1,TGCGCCAGCAGCTCGCAGTTGAACACTGAAGCTTTCTTT,CASSSQLNTEAFF